Listed below are T cell receptor beta chains from one sample, sequenced in a study of blood T cell repertoires in COVID-19. Using immunoSEQ multiplex PCR, the repertoire was profiled, and TCRdb retains in-frame clones only, with some absent. Of about 250,000 clones listed, 70% to 90% are singletons. The sequencing sample was made of peripheral blood. All receptors come from a man between 18 and 29 years old with active or convalescent COVID-19. CDR3s include the opening cysteine and the closing phenylalanine or tryptophan. Fields, in order: J gene, V gene, clone size, D gene, CDR3 DNA, CDR3 protein. The D gene is left open where the match is weak. Size is omitted from some rows. Given values are once, few, many or a class for expanded clones.

>TRBJ2-3|TRBV7-6|.|TRBD2
TGTGCCAGCAGCCCCTGGACTAGCGTTTTGAGCACAGATACGCAGTATTTT
CASSPWTSVLSTDTQYF
>TRBJ2-2|TRBV2|.|.
TGTGCCAGCAGCGAGCAGGGACCGACGGAGGGAAACACCGGGGAGCTGTTTTTT
CASSEQGPTEGNTGELFF
>TRBJ2-7|TRBV2|.|.
TGTGCCAGCAGACTATACTCCTACGAGCAGTACTTC
CASRLYSYEQYF
>TRBJ1-2|TRBV13|.|.
TGTGCCAGCAGCCTTGGGACACCCGACGAGAGGGGCTACACCTTC
CASSLGTPDERGYTF
>TRBJ2-5|TRBV6-1|.|TRBD1
TGTGCCAGCAGTGAACCCGGGCAGGGGGTGGAGACCCAGTACTTC
CASSEPGQGVETQYF
>TRBJ2-3|TRBV30|.|TRBD2
TGTGCCTGGGTACTTTCGGGGGGGCTCACAGATACGCAGTATTTT
CAWVLSGGLTDTQYF
>TRBJ1-3|TRBV19|.|.
TGTGCCAGTAGTATAGTAAGAGACAGACCTGGAAACACCATATATTTT
CASSIVRDRPGNTIYF
>TRBJ2-1|TRBV9|.|.
TGTGCCAGCAGCTCATTTAATGAGCAGTTCTTC
CASSSFNEQFF
>TRBJ1-2|TRBV6-5|.|.
TGTGCCAGCAGTTCCACGGACACGGGCCACGGCTACACCTTC
CASSSTDTGHGYTF
>TRBJ2-7|TRBV6-9|.|.
TGTGCCAGCAGTTATAGTGTCCGAACTTATTGCTACGAGCAGTACTTC
CASSYSVRTYCYEQYF
>TRBJ2-6|TRBV19|once|.
TGTGCCAGTACCTACCTGGCCTCTTTGACAACTGGGGCCAACGTCCTGACTTTC
CASTYLASLTTGANVLTF
>TRBJ2-2|TRBV4-2|.|TRBD2
TGTGCCAGCAGCCAAGGCACTAGCGGGAGGAGGAACACCGGGGAGCTGTTTTTT
CASSQGTSGRRNTGELFF
>TRBJ1-1|TRBV29-1|.|.
TGCAGCGTTGAAGATCCATCCATGAACACTGAAGCTTTCTTT
CSVEDPSMNTEAFF
>TRBJ2-7|TRBV28|.|.
TGTGCCAGCAGTTTATTGCAGGGCGAGCAGTACTTC
CASSLLQGEQYF
>TRBJ1-4|TRBV10-3|few|.
TGTGCCATCAGTGGACGGGAGAATGAAAAACTGTTTTTT
CAISGRENEKLFF
>TRBJ1-2|TRBV30|.|.
TGTGCCTGGAGTGTTCAGGAAGGCTACACCTTC
CAWSVQEGYTF
>TRBJ1-2|TRBV24-1|.|.
TGTGCCACTAAACCCGACGGACGGGAGTATGGCTACACCTTC
CATKPDGREYGYTF
>TRBJ1-2|TRBV7-9|.|.
TGTGCCAGCAGCTTAAATCCCGCAGAAGTCTCTAACTATGGCTACACCTTC
CASSLNPAEVSNYGYTF
>TRBJ1-1|TRBV7-9|.|.
TGTGCCAGCAGCTTAGTGTTGCCAGGGAACGGTGAAGCTTTCTTT
CASSLVLPGNGEAFF
>TRBJ2-3|TRBV10-3|few|.
TGTGCCATCAGTGAGTCGGAGGTGACATTGCCTAGCACAGATACGCAGTATTTT
CAISESEVTLPSTDTQYF
>TRBJ2-5|TRBV18|.|.
TGTGCCAGCTCACCACCGCGATTAGAGACCCAGTACTTC
CASSPPRLETQYF
>TRBJ2-1|TRBV9|.|.
TGTGCCAGCAGCGTAGACCGAGGGAGCTCCTACAATGAGCAGTTCTTC
CASSVDRGSSYNEQFF
>TRBJ1-2|TRBV11-2|once|.
TGTGCCAGCAGCTTAGCCCCGACCGGGGATGGCTACACCTTC
CASSLAPTGDGYTF
>TRBJ2-5|TRBV11-2|.|.
TGTGCCAGCAGCTCTAGCTGGACTAAAGAGACCCAGTACTTC
CASSSSWTKETQYF
>TRBJ1-5|TRBV27|.|.
TGTGCCAGCAGTTCCCGATCGGCCGCTCAGGGGCAGCCCCAGCATTTT
CASSSRSAAQGQPQHF
>TRBJ2-7|TRBV19|.|.
TGTGCCAGTTCGGTTCGGGACACATCCTACGAGCAGTACTTC
CASSVRDTSYEQYF
>TRBJ2-1|TRBV21-1|.|.
TGTGCCACCTCACACGGGGGGCAGTTCTTC
CATSHGGQFF
>TRBJ2-3|TRBV25-1|.|TRBD2
TGTGCCAGCAGGGCCACCGGGACTAGCCTCGATACGCAGTATTTT
CASRATGTSLDTQYF
>TRBJ1-6|TRBV6-4|.|.
TGTGCCAGCAGTGGGCAGGCGGGCTCACCCCTCCACTTT
CASSGQAGSPLHF
>TRBJ2-1|TRBV4-2|.|.
TGTGCCAGCAGCCGAACTAGGACCAATGAGCAGTTCTTC
CASSRTRTNEQFF
>TRBJ2-7|TRBV7-9|.|TRBD2
TGTGCCAGCAGCTTATGGCCTAGCGGGATAGGGGCTTCCTACGAGCAGTACTTC
CASSLWPSGIGASYEQYF
>TRBJ1-6|TRBV6-2/TRBV6-3|.|.
TGTGCCAGCAGTTACTCGTCAGGACTAAATAATTCACCCCTCCACTTT
CASSYSSGLNNSPLHF
>TRBJ1-2|TRBV9|.|.
TGTGCCAGCAGCGTAGGGTGGCAGGATGCTAACTATGGCTACACCTTC
CASSVGWQDANYGYTF
>TRBJ1-1|TRBV25-1|once|TRBD1
TGTGCCAGCACCCAAAGTCCGGGACAGGGGACTGAAGCTTTCTTT
CASTQSPGQGTEAFF
>TRBJ2-3|TRBV5-1|.|.
TGCGCCAGCAGCACAAACACAGATACGCAGTATTTT
CASSTNTDTQYF
>TRBJ1-2|TRBV30|.|.
TGTGCCTGGAGTCCGCAGGCTAACTATGGCTACACCTTC
CAWSPQANYGYTF
>TRBJ1-3|TRBV27|.|.
TGTGCCAGCAGGGTCGGGGGTAGCTCTGGAAACACCATATATTTT
CASRVGGSSGNTIYF
>TRBJ1-3|TRBV5-1|.|.
TGCGCCAGCAGCTTAATGATGGGGAGGCAGGGCTCTGGAAACACCATATATTTT
CASSLMMGRQGSGNTIYF
>TRBJ1-4|TRBV29-1|.|.
TGCAGCGTTGGGGTTCTAGGTGAAAAACTGTTTTTT
CSVGVLGEKLFF
>TRBJ1-1|TRBV7-9|.|.
TGTGCCGATTCCGCGGGGAACACTGAAGCTTTCTTT
CADSAGNTEAFF
>TRBJ2-1|TRBV5-5|.|TRBD1
TGTGCCAGCACCGGACAGGTAGCAATCAATGAGCAGTTCTTC
CASTGQVAINEQFF
>TRBJ2-7|TRBV4-3|.|.
TGCGCCAGCAGCCAAGAAGGGGGTAACGAGCAGTACTTC
CASSQEGGNEQYF
>TRBJ1-5|TRBV7-2|.|.
TGTGCCAGCAGCTTAACCTACGACAGCCAGAGCAATCAGCCCCAGCATTTT
CASSLTYDSQSNQPQHF
>TRBJ1-1|TRBV3-1/TRBV3-2|few|TRBD1
TGTGCCAGCAGCCAAGGGACAGGGGGCAGGGGTGAAGCTTTCTTT
CASSQGTGGRGEAFF
>TRBJ1-4|TRBV7-9|.|TRBD1
TGTGCCAGCAGCTTATATATGGGACAGGGTTATGAAAAACTGTTTTTT
CASSLYMGQGYEKLFF
>TRBJ1-3|TRBV7-3|.|.
TGTGCCAGCAGCCGTGGACAGGGAAACACCATATATTTT
CASSRGQGNTIYF
>TRBJ1-1|TRBV7-9|.|TRBD1
TGTGCCAGCAGCTCGGACAGGGGAAAGACTGAAGCTTTCTTT
CASSSDRGKTEAFF
>TRBJ1-2|TRBV27|.|.
TGTGCCAGCAGCGACAGTCTCTATGGCTACACCTTC
CASSDSLYGYTF
>TRBJ2-7|TRBV28|.|TRBD2
TGTGCCATCGGGGGGGGAGCCGAGCAGTACTTC
CAIGGGAEQYF
>TRBJ2-7|TRBV20-1|.|.
TGCAGTGTAGGGGGGGACTTAGGGCAGTACTTC
CSVGGDLGQYF
>TRBJ1-2|TRBV9|once|.
TGTGCCAGCAGCGCACCGGGACATTTCGTCAACTATGGCTACACCTTC
CASSAPGHFVNYGYTF
>TRBJ1-1|TRBV5-6|.|TRBD1
TGTGCCAGCAGCTTGCAAACAGGGGAAGGCACTGAAGCTTTCTTT
CASSLQTGEGTEAFF
>TRBJ1-2|TRBV9|.|TRBD1
TGTGCCAGCAGCAGCCGGACAGGGGCGAACTATGGCTACACCTTC
CASSSRTGANYGYTF
>TRBJ1-6|TRBV7-2|.|TRBD1
TGTGCCAGCAGGCTCGTGGACAGGGGTTCACCCCTCCACTTT
CASRLVDRGSPLHF